A single sample is the source of the 5 T cell receptor beta chains below, sequenced in a study of blood T cell repertoires in COVID-19. Generated by immunoSEQ multiplex PCR, the TCRdb table keeps only in-frame clones and is missing some. The sample contains about 480,000 clones, 70% to 90% of which appear only once. Sequencing input: PBMCs or T cells enriched from blood (not recorded which). The receptors come from a woman aged 18-35 years with acute COVID-19.

The V and J genes are TRBV7-9 and TRBJ1-5; D ambiguous. The CDR3 totals 14 residues. CDR1 is SEHNR and CDR2 is FQNEAQ in the germline V gene (reference sequence). The V and J ends lost 3 bases and 5 bases respectively, with 11 bases between them. CDR3 loop: CASSFSREDQPQHF. The CDR3 DNA follows: TGTGCCAGCAGCTTTTCACGGGAAGATCAGCCCCAGCATTTT. The full variable domain, completed using reference TRBV7-9 and TRBJ1-5, is DTGVSQNPRHKITKRGQNVTFRCDPISEHNRLYWYRQTLGQGPEFLTYFQNEAQLEKSRLLSDRFSAERPKGSFSTLEIQRTEQGDSAMYLCASSFSREDQPQHFGDGTRLSIL.

The rearrangement links TRBV19 to TRBJ2-3, with D perhaps TRBD2 (6 bases). The CDR3 runs 16 residues. V was clipped by 8 bases and J by 1 base, with 19 bases between them. Germline assignment: CDR1 LNHDA and CDR2 SQIVND (reference sequence). The CDR3 here is CASSVNLWGGTDTQYF. The CDR3 DNA reads as TGTGCCAGTTCGGTTAACCTGTGGGGGGGCACAGATACGCAGTATTTT. The entire variable domain, with the rest obtained from reference TRBV19 and TRBJ2-3, is as follows: DGGITQSPKYLFRKEGQNVTLSCEQNLNHDAMYWYRQDPGQGLRLIYYSQIVNDFQKGDIAEGYSVSREKKESFPLTVTSAQKNPTAFYLCASSVNLWGGTDTQYFGPGTRLTVL.

This clone was counted once. The J gene is TRBJ2-7, the V gene TRBV5-1, with TRBD1 matching over 12 bases. V was pared by 5 bases and J by 7 bases, with 16 bases of the junction left unmatched. The length of the CDR3 is 17 residues. Germline CDR1 SGHRS, CDR2 YFSETQ. Written as DNA, the CDR3 is TGCGCCAGCAGTGGATTACTCGCGGGACAGGGGGCGAGAGAGCAGTACTTC. It is translated as CASSGLLAGQGAREQYF.

V is TRBV9 and J is TRBJ1-4; D call uncertain. Trimming took 4 bases from V and 2 from J, leaving 6 bases between them. This CDR3 comprises 13 residues. Germline-derived CDR1 and CDR2 are SGDLS and YYNGEE. The CDR3 loop is CASSPGTNEKLFF. The CDR3 DNA reads as TGTGCCAGCAGCCCGGGGACTAATGAAAAACTGTTTTTT.

This sequence joins TRBV2 and TRBJ2-4; 8 positions agree with TRBD1. The CDR3 is 13 amino acids. Trimming at V came to 6 bases and at J to 5 bases, leaving 3 bases not matched to a gene. Per germline, CDR1 SNHLY and CDR2 FYNNEI. As DNA, the CDR3 is TGTGCCAGCAGAGCGACAGGGGAAAACATTCAGTACTTC. It specifies CASRATGENIQYF.